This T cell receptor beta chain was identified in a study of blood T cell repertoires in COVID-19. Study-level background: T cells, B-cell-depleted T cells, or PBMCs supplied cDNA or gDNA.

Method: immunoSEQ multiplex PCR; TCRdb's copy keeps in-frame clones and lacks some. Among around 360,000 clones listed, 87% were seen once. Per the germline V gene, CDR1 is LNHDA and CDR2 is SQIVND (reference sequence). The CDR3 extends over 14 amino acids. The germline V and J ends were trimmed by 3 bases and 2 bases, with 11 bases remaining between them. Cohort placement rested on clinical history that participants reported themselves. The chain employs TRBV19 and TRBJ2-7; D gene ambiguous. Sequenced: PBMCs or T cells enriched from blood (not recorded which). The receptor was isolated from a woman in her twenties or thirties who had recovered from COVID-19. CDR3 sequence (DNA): TGTGCCAGTAGTATGGCAACCCTAGCCTACGAGCAGTACTTC. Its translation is CASSMATLAYEQYF.